The text below deals with one T cell receptor (beta chain). This sample is part of a study of blood T cell repertoires in COVID-19. Study details: Material from acute and convalescent COVID-19 was sourced from the United States, Italy and Spain.

Resolution of symptoms, clearance, or two negative PCRs was present in recovered Cohort 3 donors. Method: immunoSEQ multiplex PCR; TCRdb's copy keeps in-frame clones and lacks some. The sample consists of under 450,000 clones, around 86% of them appearing once. Germline V gives CDR1 MNHEY, CDR2 SVGAGI. The CDR3 consists of 15 residues. V was trimmed by 5 bases and J by 6 bases, leaving 17 bases between them. The sequence came from a woman between 50 and 59 years old who had recovered from COVID-19. The sequenced material came from PBMCs or T cells enriched from blood (not recorded which). This chain connects TRBV6-5 to TRBJ1-5; TRBD1 might be the D (6 bases). This CDR3 reads CASSQDSVSSQPQHF. The DNA for the CDR3 is TGTGCCAGCAGTCAGGACAGTGTATCCAGTCAGCCCCAGCATTTT.